This paragraph covers one TCR beta chain sequence. The antigen remains unidentified. The data were obtained in a study of shared clonotypes between healthy human individuals. Sequencing was performed with immunoSEQ multiplex PCR; in TCRdb, only in-frame clones are kept and a portion is missing. The data contain around 2,000,000 clones, approximately 94% of them singletons. Overall study results and limits: In contrast to clonotypes shared by all four donors, non-shared clonotypes had lower generation probabilities.

Naive-designated CD8 cells lacked CD45RO, were positively enriched for CCR7, and omitted terminally differentiated effector memory CD45RA+ cells. Nashville, Tennessee was home to all donors, who were Caucasian adults. The sequence was collected from a man aged 18 to 29 in good health. Material: naive CD8+ T cells sorted from blood.

The CDR3 nucleotides are TGTGCCAGCAGTACCGGGACTTCTACCTACGAGCAGTACTTC. Protein product: CASSTGTSTYEQYF. The genes are TRBV7-2 and TRBJ2-7, with D perhaps matching TRBD2 (6 bases). This CDR3 region has 14 residues. The V end lost 6 bases, the J end lost 2 bases, and 14 bases lay between the germline ends. Germline CDR1 reads SGHTA; CDR2 reads FQGNSA.